The 27 T cell receptor beta chains given below trace back to one sample, sequenced in a study of radiotherapy plus CTLA-4 blockade in lung cancer. The table came from immunoSEQ multiplex PCR; TCRdb's copy has only in-frame clones and leaves some out. Of under 70,000 clones in the sample, approximately 77% were seen once. The input for sequencing was peripheral blood, taken from a patient treated with radiotherapy plus ipilimumab. The receptors were gathered from a human donor with non-small cell lung cancer who had a complete response to radiotherapy plus ipilimumab.

This chain connects TRBV6-8 to TRBJ1-2; D gene ambiguous. Trimming took off 9 bases at V and 2 bases at J, with 19 bases between the two ends. The CDR3 covers 15 residues. Germline lookup yields CDR1 MNHGY and CDR2 SAAAGT. CDR3 DNA sequence: TGTGCCAGACACCGGGCCCTCGGCGGGAACTATGGCTACACCTTC. Its translation is CARHRALGGNYGYTF.

The gene calls are TRBV19 and TRBJ1-3, with no clear D. V dropped 6 bases and J dropped 4 bases, with 7 bases sitting between them. There are 12 residues in the CDR3. Germline V gene lookup returns CDR1 LNHDA and CDR2 SQIVND (reference sequence). As DNA, the CDR3 is TGTGCCAGTAGCTCCCTGGGAAACACCATATATTTT. It translates to CASSSLGNTIYF.

The chain links TRBV4-3 to TRBJ2-3; 14 bases are shared with TRBD2. There are 15 residues in the CDR3. Germline V gene data show CDR1 as LGHNA and CDR2 as YSLEER. Germline trimming cut 2 bases from V and 10 bases from J; bases unmatched to any gene: 5. The CDR3 DNA is TGCGCCAGCAGCCAAATGGGGACTAGCGGGAGTGCGCAGTATTTT. Its protein is CASSQMGTSGSAQYF.

The rearrangement uses TRBV2 and TRBJ1-2; D remains ambiguous. CDR3 size: 13 residues. Germline V gene lookup returns CDR1 SNHLY and CDR2 FYNNEI. The ends were cut back, 7 bases at V and 7 bases at J, with 16 bases in the middle. CDR3 nucleotide sequence: TGTGCCAGCAAGGAGGGCGCAACGGGTGGCTACACCTTC. Its protein product is CASKEGATGGYTF.

V is TRBV25-1 and J is TRBJ1-1; D unresolved. The CDR3 contains 15 residues. Between the trimmed V and J ends, which lost 9 bases and 0 bases, there was a span of 17 bases. Germline V gene lookup returns CDR1 MGHDK and CDR2 SYGVNS. CDR3 nucleotides: TGTGCCAGTTTGGGTTCCAGGACCCTGAACACTGAAGCTTTCTTT. This encodes CASLGSRTLNTEAFF.

V is TRBV7-8 and J is TRBJ1-1; no firm D call. This CDR3 has 13 amino acids. The germline V and J ends were trimmed by 1 base and 0 bases, with 3 bases remaining between them. Germline-derived CDR1 and CDR2 are SGHVS and FQNEAQ. In DNA, the CDR3 is TGTGCCAGCAGCTTAGATCTGAACACTGAAGCTTTCTTT. Translated, it gives CASSLDLNTEAFF.

This clone was counted between two and nine times. This chain uses TRBV7-9 with TRBJ2-7, with 11 bases fitting TRBD2. With V trimmed by 2 bases and J by 3 bases, 3 bases remained unmatched. This CDR3 comprises 15 residues. Germline-derived CDR1 and CDR2 are SEHNR and FQNEAQ (reference sequence). This CDR3 is CASSLSLAGVYEQYF. DNA of the CDR3: TGTGCCAGCAGCTTATCACTAGCGGGGGTCTACGAGCAGTACTTC.

J is TRBJ2-1 and V is TRBV9; TRBD2 agrees at 7 bases. J lost 1 base, V lost 0 bases, and 19 bases had no gene match. Germline V gene sequence: CDR1 SGDLS, CDR2 YYNGEE. The CDR3 is 21 amino acids. The CDR3 DNA is TGTGCCAGCAGCGTAGCCATCGGGGGGACTCACGGGACTCCTTCCTACAATGAGCAGTTCTTC. Protein sequence: CASSVAIGGTHGTPSYNEQFF.

This clone was observed a few times. The chain links TRBV21-1 to TRBJ1-2. TRBV21-1 counts as a pseudogene. The CDR3 loop spans 10 amino acids. CDR3 in DNA: TGTGCCTCCTCCGGGGATGGCTACACCTTC. Its translation is CASSGDGYTF.

This clone was found a few times. The gene calls are TRBV27 and TRBJ1-1; no clear D gene. Per the germline V gene, CDR1 is MNHEY and CDR2 is SMNVEV (reference sequence). Trimming took off 6 bases at V and 3 bases at J, with 20 bases between the two ends. The CDR3 extends over 16 amino acids. For the CDR3, the DNA is TGTGCCAGCAGCTTCTTAGGACCGACCCCGTACACTGAAGCTTTCTTT. The encoded protein is CASSFLGPTPYTEAFF.

The chain couples TRBV19 to TRBJ1-1; D may be TRBD1 (5 bases). Germline V gives CDR1 LNHDA, CDR2 SQIVND (reference sequence). Trimming shortened V by 6 bases and J by 1 base, and 12 bases separated the two germline ends. This CDR3 comprises 14 residues. The chain's CDR3 is CASSHGTGNTEAFF. The CDR3 nucleotides read TGTGCCAGTAGCCATGGGACGGGGAACACTGAAGCTTTCTTT.

This chain links TRBV27 with TRBJ2-1; TRBD1 aligns across 12 bases. With V trimmed by 5 bases and J by 7 bases, 9 bases remained unmatched. Germline CDR1 reads MNHEY; CDR2 reads SMNVEV (reference sequence). The CDR3 extends over 16 amino acids. The CDR3 protein is CASSRPGTGGGNEQFF. The CDR3 bases are TGTGCCAGCAGTCGACCTGGGACAGGGGGCGGGAATGAGCAGTTCTTC.

This clone has more than one count but fewer than ten. The chain has TRBV25-1 and TRBJ1-3; 7 nucleotides align to TRBD1. Germline CDR1 reads MGHDK; CDR2 reads SYGVNS. CDR3 size: 15 residues. V was pared by 7 bases and J by 4 bases, with 10 bases of the junction left unmatched. The CDR3 nucleotides read TGTGCCAGCACCAATCTCCAGGGGGTCGGAAACACCATATATTTT. It codes for CASTNLQGVGNTIYF.

The table lists this clone with a count of one. CDR3 in amino acids: CASSPRREVGELFF. CDR3 DNA: TGTGCCAGCAGTCCACGCCGGGAGGTCGGGGAGCTGTTTTTT. The rearrangement joins TRBV6-5 to TRBJ2-2; 7 bases are a match to TRBD2. CDR3 size: 14 residues. Trimming cost V 5 bases and J 7 bases; bases outside gene matches: 7. Germline CDR1 reads MNHEY; CDR2 reads SVGAGI.

V is TRBV27 and J is TRBJ2-2; TRBD2 agrees at 10 bases. The CDR3 loop spans 16 amino acids. CDR1 and CDR2 from the germline V gene are MNHEY and SMNVEV (reference sequence). J gave up 1 base and V 4 bases, and 3 bases lay outside the gene matches. CDR3 in DNA: TGTGCCAGCAGTTCCCCTAGCGGGGGGAACACCGGGGAGCTGTTTTTT. Translated, it gives CASSSPSGGNTGELFF.

This chain connects TRBV6-1 to TRBJ2-5, with D tentatively TRBD2 (6 bases). CDR3 length equals 13 residues. Trimming took off 11 bases at V and 4 bases at J, with 17 bases between the two ends. Germline loops: CDR1 MNHNS, CDR2 SASEGT. DNA of the CDR3: TGTGCCGGGAGGACACCCCCTGGAGAGACCCAGTACTTC. This sequence encodes CAGRTPPGETQYF.

The J gene is TRBJ2-2, the V gene TRBV9, with 7 bases lining up with TRBD2. This CDR3 is 16 amino acids long. Germline CDR1 is SGDLS and CDR2 is YYNGEE. Trimming removed 6 bases from V and 1 base from J; junction bases left unmatched: 9. CDR3 in DNA: TGTGCCAGCACCAGATCCGGGACTAAGAACACCGGGGAGCTGTTTTTT. It specifies CASTRSGTKNTGELFF.

This clone has more than one count but fewer than ten. This chain uses TRBV6-5 with TRBJ1-1; 8 bases are a match to TRBD1. The germline gives CDR1 MNHEY, CDR2 SVGAGI. The CDR3 runs 14 residues. The junction had 4 bases not matched to a gene; V was cut back by 4 bases and J by 3 bases. The CDR3 coding sequence is TGTGCCAGCAGTTCTAGGACAGGGCACACTGAAGCTTTCTTT. It codes for CASSSRTGHTEAFF.

This clone has just a few counts. The chain uses TRBV29-1 and TRBJ1-1; D possibly corresponds to TRBD1 (5 bases). The CDR3 is made up of 12 amino acids. The ends were cut back, 5 bases at V and 5 bases at J, with 12 bases in the middle. CDR1 and CDR2 (germline): SQVTM, ANQGSEA. The CDR3 DNA follows: TGCAGCGTTCAGGGCGGGCGAACTGAAGCTTTCTTT. Amino acids: CSVQGGRTEAFF. Full variable domain (rest looked up from reference TRBV29-1 and TRBJ1-1): SAVISQKPSRDICQRGTSLTIQCQVDSQVTMMFWYRQQPGQSLTLIATANQGSEATYESGFVIDKFPISRPNLTFSTLTVSNMSPEDSSIYLCSVQGGRTEAFFGQGTRLTVV.

The chain combines TRBV27 with TRBJ2-1; 10 bases line up with TRBD2. Germline assignment: CDR1 MNHEY and CDR2 SMNVEV (reference sequence). This CDR3 region has 14 residues. Trimming took 8 bases from V and 10 from J; bases not matched to a gene: 11. The CDR3 DNA sequence: TGTGCCAGCTCACCGGGACTAGCGAAACGGGAGCAGTTCTTC. Translation: CASSPGLAKREQFF.

The chain recombines TRBV7-2 with TRBJ2-3; D gene uncertain. CDR1 SGHTA and CDR2 FQGNSA come from the germline V gene. V was shortened by 2 bases and J by 3 bases, with 24 bases between the two germline ends. This CDR3 has 19 amino acids. CDR3 sequence: CASSLPRDRAQKRTDTQYF. The CDR3 nucleotides are TGTGCCAGCAGCTTACCCCGCGACCGGGCTCAAAAGAGGACAGATACGCAGTATTTT.

The chain couples TRBV30 to TRBJ2-5; 7 nucleotides match TRBD1. The CDR3 covers 13 residues. Germline assignment: CDR1 GTSNPN and CDR2 SVGIG (reference sequence). V dropped 3 bases and J dropped 4; count of bases not matched to a gene: 5. The CDR3 is CAWRTQGVETQYF. The CDR3 nucleotides read TGTGCCTGGAGGACTCAGGGGGTAGAGACCCAGTACTTC.

This chain connects TRBV2 to TRBJ1-3, with D hard to call. This CDR3 is 12 amino acids long. The germline V and J ends were trimmed by 4 bases and 7 bases, with 8 bases remaining between them. The germline V gene encodes CDR1 SNHLY and CDR2 FYNNEI. The DNA of the CDR3 is TGTGCCAGCAGTGGGGGAGACAACACCATATATTTT. Its translation is CASSGGDNTIYF.

This clone was seen a handful of times. The chain uses TRBV2 and TRBJ2-3; D remains unclear. CDR1 is SNHLY and CDR2 is FYNNEI in the germline V gene. V lost 6 bases to trimming and J lost 2 bases, with 3 bases between them. CDR3 length: 11 residues. The CDR3 DNA follows: TGTGCCAGCAGATACACAGATACGCAGTATTTT. Translating it yields CASRYTDTQYF.

The gene calls are TRBV5-4 and TRBJ2-3; D ambiguous. Germline CDR1 SGHNT, CDR2 YYREEE (reference sequence). V lost 3 bases and J 2 bases, leaving 4 bases between the germline ends. CDR3 length: 12 residues. The CDR3 reads CASSSVTDTQYF. The CDR3 coding sequence is TGTGCCAGCAGCTCCGTCACAGATACGCAGTATTTT.

The chain links TRBV6-1 to TRBJ1-2; 8 positions agree with TRBD1. Trimming at V came to 6 bases and at J to 5 bases, leaving 11 bases not matched to a gene. The CDR3 is made up of 15 amino acids. The germline V gene encodes CDR1 MNHNS and CDR2 SASEGT. CDR3 in amino acids: CASSPTGGARYGYTF. The CDR3 DNA follows: TGTGCCAGCAGCCCCACAGGGGGTGCAAGGTATGGCTACACCTTC.

This sequence joins TRBV29-1 and TRBJ2-1; D is unclear. V dropped 4 bases and J dropped 3 bases, with 10 bases sitting between them. This CDR3 has 13 residues. Germline assignment: CDR1 SQVTM and CDR2 ANQGSEA. The CDR3 nucleotides are TGCAGCGTTGGGTACCCTTACTACAATGAGCAGTTCTTC. Its translation is CSVGYPYYNEQFF.